The clone carrying this T cell receptor (beta chain) has only a few counts. No antigen is known for it. After removal of 0 bases from V and 6 bases from J, the junction contained 10 bases not matched to a gene. Germline V gene lookup returns CDR1 LGHDT and CDR2 YNNKEL (reference sequence). This CDR3 contains 19 residues. This sample is part of a study of post-analysis software for immune sequencing data. About the research overall: Several disease courses (relapsing-remitting, secondary progressive and progressive-relapsing) of multiple sclerosis were included.

Study outcomes and limitations: TRBV5-6, TRBV5-1 and TRBV20-1 were among 4 or 5 TRBV segments more frequent in patients than controls.

cDNA libraries of TCR beta carried unique molecular identifiers. TCRdb called the PCR reads again in MiXCR, with one record for every CDR3 protein. The sample includes about 200,000 distinct CDR3 sequences, about 30% of them seen just once. The chain recombines TRBV3-1 with TRBJ2-1, with 14 positions matching TRBD2. The clonotype originates from a girl under 18 with multiple sclerosis. The specimen was blood. CDR3 amino acids: CASSQDRGTSGRISNEQFF. The CDR3 region has the DNA TGTGCCAGCAGCCAAGATCGGGGGACTAGCGGGAGAATCAGCAATGAGCAGTTCTTC.